The T cell receptor beta chain under discussion was sequenced for a study of human CD8 memory T cell subsets. On this clonotype: What it binds is unknown.

In germline, CDR1 is MGHRA, CDR2 YSYEKL. This CDR3 contains 16 residues. PBMC were obtained from the buffy coats of healthy donors. Negative magnetic separation was used for the enrichment of total CD8+ T cells. Total RNA was taken from 150,000 sorted CD8+ T cells, in duplicate, per subset. A UMI-labeled 5' RACE approach was the method that produced the TCR beta libraries. TCRdb processed the 5' RACE reads again and assigns one entry to each CDR3 protein, with no DNA. The sample holds over 4,000 distinct CDR3 sequences. General study findings and limits: Only minimal overlap was seen between the stem-like memory and the precursor exhausted T cell repertoires.

This chain links TRBV4-1 with TRBJ2-1. The specimen sequenced was CD8+ T cells from PBMCs. This TCR was sampled from a human donor in good health. The CDR3 sequence: CASSQDDVNIYNEQFF.